What follows describes a single TCR beta chain. Its antigen target is currently unknown. Per-nucleotide qualities are absent, and no much larger clonotype sits a single base away. In total, roughly 710 healthy bone marrow donors made up the cohort. Cohort members were all nominally healthy when sampled, although unrecorded immune exposures were likely present. The donor tested CMV seropositive, placing the donor among the 289 seropositive members of the cohort. Every donor gave a peripheral blood sample, and the peripheral blood mononuclear cells from that sample were used for TCR beta sequencing. The Qiagen DNeasy Blood Extraction Kit was used to extract genomic DNA from the blood cell samples. Library generation was performed with the immunoSEQ multiplex PCR assay. A mixture of 60 forward primers for TCR Vbeta segments and 13 reverse primers for TCR Jbeta segments was used in the multiplex PCR. Amplification of the CDR3 region of rearranged TCR beta genes was performed with a multiplex PCR assay on genomic DNA. Amplified TCR beta libraries were sequenced as 87-base-pair reads on the Illumina HiSeq System. In the paper's pipeline: In a later analysis, tens of millions of unique TCR beta chains were counted across the roughly 670 repertoires, and about 10 million of these chains were shared by at least two donors. To remove PCR and sequencing errors, raw reads were error-corrected and collapsed into unique sequences using a nearest-neighbor algorithm that merged closely related sequences. CDR3 sequences were aligned to IMGT reference sequences to assign V, D and J gene segments. Each retained sequence needed at least a six-nucleotide match to both a V gene segment and a J gene segment. Rearrangements were classified as productive when the CDR3 lacked stop codons and remained in frame with V and J, and all other rearrangements were classified as non-productive. Following IMGT convention, CDR3 was defined as the stretch from the second conserved V-encoded cysteine up to the conserved J-encoded phenylalanine. The earlier analysis of about 500 of the donors excluded sequences that lacked an unambiguous match to a single V gene segment. An earlier analysis of approximately 590 of the donors called V segments functional above 56.7% productive rearrangements and segregating when the between-donor standard deviation exceeded 5%. A statistical classification framework was developed to diagnose cytomegalovirus status using the catalog of TCR beta chain sequences. V and J gene assignment, in a later analysis, came from comparing TCR nucleotide sequences with IMGT/GENE-DB human TR gene sequences. Using the TCRdist pipeline, a later analysis assigned CDR3 sequences along with most-parsimonious VDJ recombination scenarios. A later analysis defined each TCR beta chain by its CDR3 amino acid sequence plus V-gene family, and excluded reads lacking a unique V-gene family. To address suspected cross-contamination and a sequencing artifact, a later analysis removed several hundred highly shared, low-generation-probability nucleotide sequences. A later analysis calculated a clonal expansion index for each public chain from normalized within-repertoire ranks of inferred template counts. Generation probabilities in a later analysis came from a VDJ recombination model fitted to out-of-frame rearrangements, and those results were checked against IGoR. Hypergeometric tests were used in a later analysis to score TCR-TCR, TCR-HLA and TCR-CMV co-occurrence, with a repertoire-size bias correction applied to the TCR pairs. A later analysis estimated false discovery rates by permuting HLA or CMV assignments 20 times. In a later analysis, co-occurring TCRs were grouped using DBSCAN, and TCRdist sequence similarity was added for clustering within HLA-allele-positive subsets. Repertoires with fewer than 30,000 or more than 120,000 public chains, plus five repertoires with anomalous nucleotide sharing, were excluded from co-occurrence clustering. Sourced from immuneACCESS, this table was stored by TCRdb with only in-frame sequences that have V and J called. A share of the clones is absent; for the studies checked, an unresolved V gene accounts for under half, and the remainder has no known explanation. The V and J calls and clone size are taken from that table; D and trimming were inferred from the DNA. A total of under 200,000 clones appear in this sample, 65% to 90% of them only once. The top ten hold approximately 6.5% of the sample.

These data originate in a study of cytomegalovirus exposure and HLA in healthy donors (dated by TCRdb to the late 2010s). Context from the whole study: An earlier analysis of under 600 of the donors reported more than 250 Gb of sequence data and roughly 110 million unique TCR beta sequences from around 200 million T cells. Both class I and class II loci were covered by HLA typing, at four-digit resolution. A later genetic analysis took genome-wide SNP genotypes for about three fifths of the 666 donors and used that subset as a discovery cohort. Four or five DR-DQ haplotypes were treated as single units for association and clustering because of strong linkage in the cohort. An early release that covered several hundred HLA-typed donors contained approximately 290 gigabases of sequencing data and approximately 85 million unique TCR sequences. Typing coverage varied by locus: 629-630 donors for A, B, C, DRB1 and DQB1; roughly 520 for DQA1; more than 600 for DPA1; roughly 470 for DPB1. The study used immunosequencing to profile the T cell repertoires of approximately 650 subjects and linked those repertoires to cytomegalovirus serostatus. A separate validation cohort of 100 to 150 different subjects was used in addition to the approximately 700-subject first cohort. Donor age, sex, ethnicity and CMV serostatus were compiled alongside the repertoire data. High-throughput TCR immunosequencing, statistical association of individual TCRs with disease status, and machine learning were combined to predict cytomegalovirus infection status. In the later analysis, no new phenotypic data were used to find candidate immune exposures; instead, reliance was placed on TCR beta sequences and their occurrence across donors. A later analysis re-analyzed previously published TCR beta repertoires from 600 to 850 donors and added high-resolution HLA genotyping to study TCR occurrence patterns. Of the roughly 400 genotyped donors, approximately 80% fell in the genetic ancestry cluster associated with self-reported Caucasian donors. Across about 380 genotyped donors of the cohort, an average of roughly 200,000 unique TCR beta nucleotide sequences per donor were sequenced, and approximately 17% of those sequences were non-productive. The study aimed to test whether cataloging public T cell receptors could reveal signatures of past pathogen exposure. An earlier analysis of some 500 of the donors applied high-throughput TCR beta sequencing to assess whether each TCR beta V gene segment acted as functional or pseudogenic. All discovery cohort repertoires had been generated on a single sequencing platform.

The CDR3 sequence holds 14 residues, the cysteine and phenylalanine included. Just CDR3 DNA is preserved here, 42 bases in frame from base 1. Cut back by 0 bases and 5 bases, the V and J ends lie 8 bases apart. For CDR1 and CDR2, the germline V gene (reference sequence) lists LNHDA and SQIVND. The research as a whole found: Because the 87-base-pair reads could not distinguish some IMGT-functional V segments, including TRBV6-2 and TRBV6-3, those segments were excluded. In both the original and validation cohorts, the classifier was reported to diagnose cytomegalovirus status with high specificity and sensitivity. A further reported finding was that TCR beta sequences accurately predicted the HLA-A and HLA-B alleles for most subjects in the first cohort. According to the authors, the approach could potentially be generalized to other disease states and immunological phenotypes. Presence/absence analyses assumed roughly uniform sequencing depth across donors, an assumption that may not hold. The cohort was sequenced for TCR beta chains only, and without alpha or paired-chain data the features that could be detected were limited. In an earlier analysis of about 550 of the donors, most TCR beta V segments were observed in productive rearrangements about 90% or about 30% of the time, broadly matching IMGT annotations. Most TCR sequences were seen in very few donors, while some public TCRs were found in many individuals. At a false discovery rate of 0.05, a later analysis linked some 17,000 TCR beta sequences to specific HLA alleles. Three of the identified cytomegalovirus-associated TCR beta chains were confirmed in vitro to be specific for cytomegalovirus antigens. According to a later analysis, most CMV-associated TCR beta chains appeared to be HLA-restricted, and the HLA associations seemed to be driven largely by CMV exposure. A cluster of highly shared sequence variants was judged likely to be a technical artifact of the sequencing pipeline. The study listed 150 to 200 TCR beta chains as associated with cytomegalovirus. Compared with the approximately 600-donor mean, donors in an Asian-associated ancestry cluster had fewer N-insertions in productive TCRs, according to a later genetic analysis. A later analysis found that HLA-associated TCR beta chains were more clonally expanded and had lower generation probabilities than equally common non-associated chains. A later analysis reported that several top co-occurrence clusters appeared linked to parvovirus B19, influenza, CMV and Epstein-Barr virus. Because counts were too low, seventeen rarely observed V segments, including chromosome 9 orphons, were excluded from the earlier analysis of 587 of the donors. The only immune exposure information available for the cohort was CMV serostatus. When HLA alleles, especially DR and DQ, strongly co-occurred, attributing TCR associations to individual alleles was difficult. HLA typing was unavailable for some donors at each locus, so association tests used only the typed subset. V-gene and J-gene trimming of TCR beta chains was associated with a missense DCLRE1C variant in a later genetic analysis, and the association was replicated in an independent cohort. According to a later analysis, TCR association rates differed among HLA loci, with DRB1 alleles showing the most associated TCRs and HLA-C alleles showing the fewest. Correlated functional status among segregating V segments might reflect linkage disequilibrium, but an unknown experimental factor could not be ruled out.

The receptor comes from a man between 45 and 60 years old in good health and CMV-seropositive. Material: PBMCs. The V and J genes are TRBV19 and TRBJ2-1; the D segment could be TRBD2, given 5 matching bases. The bases are TGTGCCAGTAGTATAGAAGGAGGCCACAATGAGCAGTTCTTC. Translated, this gives CASSIEGGHNEQFF.